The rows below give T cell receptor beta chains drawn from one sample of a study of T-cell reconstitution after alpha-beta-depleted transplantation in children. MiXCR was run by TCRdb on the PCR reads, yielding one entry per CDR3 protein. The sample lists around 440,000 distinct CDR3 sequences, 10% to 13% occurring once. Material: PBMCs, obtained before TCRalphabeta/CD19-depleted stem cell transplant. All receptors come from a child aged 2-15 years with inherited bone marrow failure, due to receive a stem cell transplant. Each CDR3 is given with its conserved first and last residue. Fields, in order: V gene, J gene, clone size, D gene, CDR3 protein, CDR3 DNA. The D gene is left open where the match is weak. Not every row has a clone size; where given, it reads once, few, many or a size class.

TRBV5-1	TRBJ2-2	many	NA	CASSLYYSSAGELFF	TGCGCCAGCAGCTTGTATTACTCATCGGCTGGGGAGCTGTTTTTT
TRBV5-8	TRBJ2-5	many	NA	CASSLPTLQETQYF	TGTGCCAGCAGCTTGCCGACTCTACAAGAGACCCAGTACTTC
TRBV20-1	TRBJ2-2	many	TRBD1	CSASPRQGPTGELFF	TGCAGTGCTAGCCCTCGACAGGGGCCAACCGGGGAGCTGTTTTTT
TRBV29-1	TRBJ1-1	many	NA	CSVGIRRDTEAFF	TGCAGCGTCGGAATTCGCAGGGACACTGAAGCTTTCTTT
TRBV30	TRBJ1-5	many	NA	CAWSVMTGQPQHF	TGTGCCTGGAGTGTCATGACGGGGCAGCCCCAGCATTTT
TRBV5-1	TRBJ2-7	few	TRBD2	CASSLDGTSGRAREQYF	TGCGCCAGCAGCTTGGACGGGACTAGCGGGAGGGCCAGGGAGCAGTACTTC
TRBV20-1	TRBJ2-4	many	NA	CSARDIFGTGTKNIQYF	TGCAGTGCTAGAGATATTTTCGGGACGGGAACCAAAAACATTCAGTACTTC
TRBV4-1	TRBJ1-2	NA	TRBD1	CASSPGTGVNYGYTF	TGCGCCAGCAGCCCCGGGACAGGGGTAAACTATGGCTACACCTTC
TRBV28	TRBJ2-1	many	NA	CASSLLVGRDLDEQFF	TGTGCCAGCAGTTTATTGGTGGGGCGGGATCTGGATGAGCAGTTCTTC
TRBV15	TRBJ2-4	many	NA	CATSDRERQNIQYF	TGTGCCACCAGTGACCGGGAGAGGCAAAACATTCAGTACTTC
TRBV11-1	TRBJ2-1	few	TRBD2	CASSLPPVSGSSYNEQFF	TGTGCCAGCAGCTTACCACCCGTGAGCGGGAGCTCCTACAATGAGCAGTTCTTC
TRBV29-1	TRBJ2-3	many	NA	CSVVPGLRRDTQYF	TGCAGCGTTGTCCCCGGACTTCGCCGAGATACGCAGTATTTT
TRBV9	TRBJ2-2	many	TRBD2	CASNSGVADTGELFF	TGTGCCAGCAATAGCGGGGTGGCGGACACCGGGGAGCTGTTTTTT
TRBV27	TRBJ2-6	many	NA	CASSLESRQRRNYSGANVLTF	TGTGCCAGCAGTTTAGAATCACGACAGCGTCGAAACTACTCTGGGGCCAACGTCCTGACTTTC
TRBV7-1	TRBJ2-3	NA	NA	CGSSSTGHTQYF	TGTGGGAGCAGCTCTACAGGGCATACGCAGTATTTT
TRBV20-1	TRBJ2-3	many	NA	CSARGAPSTDTQYF	TGCAGTGCTAGGGGGGCCCCGAGCACAGATACGCAGTATTTT
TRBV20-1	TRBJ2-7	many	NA	CSARRTGPYEQYF	TGCAGTGCTAGAAGAACAGGGCCCTACGAGCAGTACTTC
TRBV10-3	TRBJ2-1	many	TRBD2	CAISGSGGSYNEQFF	TGTGCCATCAGTGGGTCGGGAGGGTCCTACAATGAGCAGTTCTTC
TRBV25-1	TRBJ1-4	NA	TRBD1	CASSATPDRAHQDLFF	TGTGCCAGCAGCGCAACCCCGGACAGGGCCCACCAAGACCTGTTTTTT
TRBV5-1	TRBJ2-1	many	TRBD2	CASSLGLAGEGNEQFF	TGCGCCAGCAGCTTGGGACTAGCGGGAGAGGGCAATGAGCAGTTCTTC